A single T cell receptor (beta chain) is shown here with its context. The data derive from a study of control samples from healthy donors and cancer patients. Germline CDR1 reads MNHEY; CDR2 reads SVGAGI. Trimming cost V 11 bases and J 0 bases, with 17 bases left between them. The CDR3 length is 14 residues. Data came from immunoSEQ multiplex PCR; TCRdb stores just in-frame clones and leaves some out. The data show 130,000 or so clones, about 89% seen once. This sequence originates from a man in his 60s in good health. The sample consisted of blood. The chain joins TRBV6-5 to TRBJ2-7; perhaps TRBD1 as D (6 bases). The CDR3, as DNA: TGTGCCGGGGTTGGGGGCGCTCCCTCCTACGAGCAGTACTTC. Protein product: CAGVGGAPSYEQYF.